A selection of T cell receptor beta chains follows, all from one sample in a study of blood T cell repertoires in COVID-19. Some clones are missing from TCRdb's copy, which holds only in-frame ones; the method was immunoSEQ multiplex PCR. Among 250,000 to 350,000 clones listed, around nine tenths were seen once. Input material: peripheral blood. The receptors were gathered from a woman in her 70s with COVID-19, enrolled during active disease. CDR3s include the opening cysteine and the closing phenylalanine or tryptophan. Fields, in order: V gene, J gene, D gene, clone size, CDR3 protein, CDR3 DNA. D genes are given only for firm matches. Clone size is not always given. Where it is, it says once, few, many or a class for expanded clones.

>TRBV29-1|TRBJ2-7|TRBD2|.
CSVGISGVEQYF
TGCAGCGTTGGGATTAGCGGGGTCGAGCAGTACTTC
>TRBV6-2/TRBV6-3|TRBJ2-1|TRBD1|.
CASSRQGLYNEQFF
TGTGCCAGCAGCAGACAGGGGCTCTACAATGAGCAGTTCTTC
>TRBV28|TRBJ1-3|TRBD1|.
CASSPLGQGSGNTIYF
TGTGCCAGCAGTCCTTTGGGACAGGGATCCGGAAACACCATATATTTT
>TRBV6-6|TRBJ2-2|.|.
CAIMRAGELFF
TGTGCCATCATGCGCGCCGGGGAGCTGTTTTTT
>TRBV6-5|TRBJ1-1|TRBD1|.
CASNPLPGGITEAFF
TGTGCCAGCAACCCTTTACCAGGGGGCATCACTGAAGCTTTCTTT
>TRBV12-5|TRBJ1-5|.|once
CASAIRIGSNQPQHF
TGTGCTAGTGCTATTAGAATTGGTAGCAATCAGCCCCAGCATTTT
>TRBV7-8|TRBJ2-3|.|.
CASGSRVLTDTQYF
TGTGCCAGCGGATCGCGGGTCCTCACAGATACGCAGTATTTT
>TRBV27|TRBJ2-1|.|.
CASSLSAGYDEQFF
TGTGCCAGCAGTTTATCTGCGGGGTACGATGAGCAGTTCTTC
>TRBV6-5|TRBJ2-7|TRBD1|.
CASRHRGPDEQYF
TGTGCCAGCAGACACAGGGGTCCTGACGAGCAGTACTTC
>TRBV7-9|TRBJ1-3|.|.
CASSPSPGGPPNTIYF
TGTGCCAGCAGCCCTTCGCCGGGGGGGCCCCCAAACACCATATATTTT
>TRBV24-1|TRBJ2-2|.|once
CATRESGTGVTGELFF
TGTGCCACCAGAGAGAGCGGGACAGGCGTCACCGGGGAGCTGTTTTTT
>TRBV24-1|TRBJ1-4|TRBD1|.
CATSDSDGTGEKLFF
TGTGCCACCAGTGATTCGGATGGGACAGGTGAAAAACTGTTTTTT
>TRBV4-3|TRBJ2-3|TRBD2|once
CASSYSGADTDTQYF
TGCGCCAGCAGCTATAGCGGGGCCGACACAGATACGCAGTATTTT
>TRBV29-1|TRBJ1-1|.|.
CSALNTEAFF
TGCAGCGCCTTGAACACTGAAGCTTTCTTT
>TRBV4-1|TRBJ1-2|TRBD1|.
CASSLRGRVELGHYGYTF
TGCGCCAGCAGCCTAAGGGGGCGCGTCGAGTTGGGCCACTATGGCTACACCTTC
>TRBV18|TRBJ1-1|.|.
CASSRNRDSEIYTEAFF
TGTGCCAGCTCACGCAACCGGGACTCCGAAATATACACTGAAGCTTTCTTT
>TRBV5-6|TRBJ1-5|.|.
CASSLGSGGQPQHF
TGTGCCAGCAGCTTGGGATCTGGGGGGCAGCCCCAGCATTTT
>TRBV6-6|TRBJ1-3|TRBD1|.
CASQPGGVGNTIYF
TGTGCCAGCCAACCAGGGGGCGTTGGAAACACCATATATTTT
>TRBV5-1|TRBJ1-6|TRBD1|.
CASGDRDNSPLHF
TGCGCCAGCGGAGACAGGGACAACTCACCCCTCCACTTT
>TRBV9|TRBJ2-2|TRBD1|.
CASSWGTGKVPGELFF
TGTGCCAGCAGCTGGGGGACAGGGAAGGTGCCCGGGGAGCTGTTTTTT
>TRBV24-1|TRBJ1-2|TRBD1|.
CATSDLDRVHGYTF
TGTGCCACCAGTGATCTCGACAGGGTCCATGGCTACACCTTC
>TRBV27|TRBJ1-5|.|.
CASSWKLGGDQPQHF
TGTGCCAGCAGTTGGAAACTGGGAGGGGATCAGCCCCAGCATTTT
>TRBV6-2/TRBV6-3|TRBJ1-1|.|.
CASSYLPGMEGEAFF
TGTGCCAGCAGTTACCTCCCAGGGATGGAAGGTGAAGCTTTCTTT
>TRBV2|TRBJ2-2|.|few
CASSVSRNTGELFF
TGTGCCAGCAGTGTCTCCAGGAACACCGGGGAGCTGTTTTTT
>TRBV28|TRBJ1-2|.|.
CASSFTVNYGYTF
TGTGCCAGCAGTTTTACGGTGAACTATGGCTACACCTTC
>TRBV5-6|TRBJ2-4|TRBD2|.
CASSPSTSLGIQYF
TGTGCCAGCAGCCCGTCGACTAGCCTGGGCATTCAGTACTTC
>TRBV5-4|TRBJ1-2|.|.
CASSPDSYGYTF
TGTGCCAGCAGCCCTGACAGCTATGGCTACACCTTC
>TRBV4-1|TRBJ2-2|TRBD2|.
CASSQEGNGLANTGELFF
TGCGCCAGCAGCCAAGAGGGAAATGGACTAGCGAACACCGGGGAGCTGTTTTTT
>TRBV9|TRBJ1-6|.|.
CASAGVKESPLHF
TGTGCCAGCGCAGGGGTTAAAGAGTCACCCCTCCACTTT
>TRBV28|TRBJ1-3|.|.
CASSVETGWGGNTIYF
TGTGCCAGCAGTGTAGAGACAGGTTGGGGTGGAAACACCATATATTTT
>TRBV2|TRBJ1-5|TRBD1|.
CASSQGTGSNQPQHF
TGTGCCAGCAGTCAAGGGACAGGGAGTAATCAGCCCCAGCATTTT
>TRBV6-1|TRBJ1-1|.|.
CASSEVYLRAFF
TGTGCCAGCAGTGAAGTTTATTTGCGGGCTTTCTTT
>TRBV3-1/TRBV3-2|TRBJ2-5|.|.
CASSQWAGRGTQYF
TGTGCCAGCAGCCAATGGGCAGGGCGGGGGACCCAGTACTTC
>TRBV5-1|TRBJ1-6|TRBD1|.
CASSLTWDRNSPLHF
TGCGCCAGCAGCCTGACCTGGGACAGAAATTCACCCCTCCACTTT
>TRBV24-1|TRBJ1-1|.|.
CATRSRQGTEAFF
TGTGCCACCAGATCCAGGCAGGGCACTGAAGCTTTCTTT